The 17 T cell receptor beta chains listed next were all sequenced from one sample in a study of CD8 T cells in ankylosing spondylitis (TCRdb year 2017). Library method: 5' RACE. Sequencing relied on an Illumina HiSeq 2500. The public reads were reprocessed in TCRdb via fastp at Q25 and MiXCR, keeping in-frame beta chains. Every CDR3 protein is listed once, alongside the most common genes and DNA of its rows. In this sample the table shows around 280,000 distinct CDR3 sequences, roughly 20% of which occur a single time. The ten largest clones represent 7.5% to 9% of the sample. The sample comprised blood, either unsorted or a sorted T cell fraction (not recorded which). The receptors shown here come from a male donor with ankylosing spondylitis or in good health (not recorded which).

The gene calls are TRBV2 and TRBJ2-7; D call uncertain. Trimming cost V 3 bases and J 0 bases, with 6 bases left between them. The germline V gene has CDR1 SNHLY and CDR2 FYNNEI. The CDR3 extends over 13 amino acids. The CDR3 nucleotides are TGTGCCAGCAGTGATCAGAGCTCCTACGAGCAGTACGTC. Encoded protein: CASSDQSSYEQYV.

This clonotype was seen a handful of times. The chain carries TRBV19 and TRBJ1-5; D unresolved. Germline values: CDR1 LNHDA, CDR2 SQIVND (reference sequence). The CDR3 covers 15 residues. Trimming stripped 8 bases from V and 6 bases from J, with 20 bases between. Here the CDR3 reads CASRVFDLGSQPQHF. The CDR3 region has the DNA TGTGCCAGTCGGGTATTTGACCTCGGAAGTCAGCCCCAGCATTTT.

The chain has TRBV29-1 and TRBJ2-2, with D perhaps TRBD1 (6 bases). Germline V gives CDR1 SQVTM, CDR2 ANQGSEA. V lost 7 bases and J lost 4, with 10 bases in between. The CDR3 length is 12 residues. DNA of the CDR3: TGCAGCGCTTCAGGGGCCACCGGGGAGCTGTTTTTT. Protein product: CSASGATGELFF.

This clonotype turned up a few times. This chain joins TRBV28 and TRBJ2-5; 7 bases are a match to TRBD1. Germline values: CDR1 MDHEN, CDR2 SYDVKM. The CDR3 extends over 15 amino acids. V was pared by 6 bases and J by 2 bases, with 9 bases of the junction left unmatched. Here the CDR3 reads CASRRSPQGQETQYF. The CDR3 coding sequence is TGTGCCAGCAGGCGATCTCCACAGGGGCAAGAGACCCAGTACTTC. Combining the CDR3 with reference TRBV28 and TRBJ2-5 gives the whole variable domain DVKVTQSSRYLVKRTGEKVFLECVQDMDHENMFWYRQDPGLGLRLIYFSYDVKMKEKGDIPEGYSVSREKKERFSLILESASTNQTSMYLCASRRSPQGQETQYFGPGTRLLVL.

The CDR3 bases are TGTGCCAGCAGCTTGGGGGGGGAGGATGAAAAACTGTTTTTT. It translates to CASSLGGEDEKLFF. The chain recombines TRBV5-4 with TRBJ1-4; a weak D match, TRBD1 (5 bases). In germline, CDR1 is SGHNT, CDR2 YYREEE (reference sequence). CDR3 length: 14 amino acids. Trimming shortened V by 0 bases and J by 6 bases, and 9 bases separated the two germline ends.

This rearrangement joins TRBV14 to TRBJ2-3, with 11 bases identical to TRBD2. The V gene end was trimmed by 3 bases and the J gene end by 3 bases; junction bases not matched to a gene: 8. Germline CDR1 and CDR2: SGHDN and FVKESK. CDR3 length: 17 amino acids. CDR3 residues: CASSQILLAGVTDTQYF. The DNA of the CDR3 is TGTGCCAGCAGCCAGATATTACTAGCGGGAGTTACAGATACGCAGTATTTT. The entire variable domain, with the rest obtained from reference TRBV14 and TRBJ2-3, is as follows: EAGVTQFPSHSVIEKGQTVTLRCDPISGHDNLYWYRRVMGKEIKFLLHFVKESKQDESGMPNNRFLAERTGGTYSTLKVQPAELEDSGVYFCASSQILLAGVTDTQYFGPGTRLTVL.

This clonotype was observed a few times. The chain uses TRBV5-1 and TRBJ2-2; D is ambiguous. V lost 3 bases to trimming and J lost 4 bases, with 7 bases between them. From germline, CDR1 is SGHRS and CDR2 YFSETQ. The CDR3 runs 13 residues. The CDR3 spells CASSSMGTGELFF. For the CDR3, the DNA is TGCGCCAGCAGCTCGATGGGCACCGGGGAGCTGTTTTTT. Combining the CDR3 with reference TRBV5-1 and TRBJ2-2 gives the whole variable domain KAGVTQTPRYLIKTRGQQVTLSCSPISGHRSVSWYQQTPGQGLQFLFEYFSETQRNKGNFPGRFSGRQFSNSRSEMNVSTLELGDSALYLCASSSMGTGELFFGEGSRLTVL.

This rearrangement joins TRBV12-3 or TRBV12-4 to TRBJ2-3; TRBD1 matches 12 bases. V trimming: 5 bases; J trimming: 5 bases; junction bases outside the gene matches: 5. This CDR3 has 15 residues. CDR3 sequence reads: CASSAGTGGIDTQYF. The CDR3 nucleotides read TGTGCCAGCAGTGCCGGGACAGGGGGCATAGATACGCAGTATTTT.

The V call is TRBV20-1, the J call TRBJ1-4; D call uncertain. Germline V gene data show CDR1 as DFQATT and CDR2 as SNEGSKA (reference sequence). The CDR3 spans 17 residues. Trimming pared 0 bases from V and 4 bases from J, leaving 18 bases between. CDR3 amino acids: CSARDPVGSRGNEKLFF. The CDR3 DNA follows: TGCAGTGCTAGAGATCCAGTCGGGAGCCGGGGTAATGAAAAACTGTTTTTT.

Ten or more counts support this clonotype. This rearrangement joins TRBV18 to TRBJ2-7; TRBD2 matches at 7 bases. J lost 6 bases, V lost 8 bases, and 10 bases had no gene match. Germline CDR1 is KGHSH and CDR2 is LQKENI. The CDR3 spans 13 residues. The CDR3 is CASSPGLVGEQYV. CDR3 coding DNA: TGTGCCAGCAGCCCCGGACTAGTCGGCGAGCAGTACGTC.

A single count supports this clonotype. The V and J genes are TRBV20-1 and TRBJ1-2, with D maybe TRBD1 (5 bases). The CDR3 runs to 14 residues. Germline V gives CDR1 DFQATT, CDR2 SNEGSKA (reference sequence). The CDR3 DNA sequence: TGCATCTGGGGCCCGGCGCTATCTGGTTGGGGCTACACCTTC. Translating gives CIWGPALSGWGYTF.

This clonotype was found many times. The chain combines TRBV29-1 with TRBJ2-1; 8 bases match TRBD1. Germline V lookup: CDR1 SQVTM, CDR2 ANQGSEA. The length of the CDR3 is 12 residues. Trimming cost V 6 bases and J 6 bases; bases outside gene matches: 4. CDR3 sequence: CSVGDRGNEQFF. In DNA, the CDR3 is TGCAGCGTGGGAGACAGGGGCAATGAGCAGTTCTTC.

Ten or more counts support this clonotype. This rearrangement joins TRBV4-2 to TRBJ2-3; D is ambiguous. V lost 0 bases and J 4 bases, leaving 5 bases between the germline ends. CDR3 size: 13 residues. The germline CDR1 and CDR2 sequences are LGHNA and YNFKEQ. The CDR3 here is CASSQDKADTQYF. The DNA of the CDR3 is TGTGCCAGCAGCCAAGATAAGGCAGATACGCAGTATTTT.

The chain has TRBV11-2 and TRBJ2-7, with D perhaps TRBD2 (6 bases). The V gene lost 1 base and the J gene lost 5 bases, with 12 bases spanning the gap. The CDR3 has 14 residues. Germline CDR1 SGHAT, CDR2 FQNNGV. CDR3 nucleotides: TGTGCCAGCAGCTTAGGATCCACGGGAGACGAGCAGTACGTC. Translating it yields CASSLGSTGDEQYV.

This clonotype was observed at least ten times. The chain combines TRBV20-1 with TRBJ2-3; a weak D match, TRBD2 (6 bases). The CDR3 runs 12 residues. V was clipped by 4 bases and J by 6 bases, with 11 bases between them. Germline V lookup: CDR1 DFQATT, CDR2 SNEGSKA (reference sequence). CDR3 amino acids: CSAMRAGDTQYF. The CDR3 DNA reads as TGCAGTGCTATGAGGGCGGGGGATACGCAGTATTTT.

This chain connects TRBV20-1 to TRBJ2-2; 11 positions match TRBD1. With V trimmed by 1 base and J by 5 bases, 9 bases remained unmatched. CDR3 size: 17 residues. Germline values: CDR1 DFQATT, CDR2 SNEGSKA (reference sequence). CDR3 sequence: CSARVSWTGGFTGELFF. DNA of the CDR3: TGCAGTGCTAGAGTCTCCTGGACAGGGGGCTTTACCGGGGAGCTGTTTTTT.

This rearrangement joins TRBV2 to TRBJ1-5; D gene ambiguous. The ends were cut back, 7 bases at V and 0 bases at J, with 10 bases in the middle. This CDR3 has 14 residues. The V gene's germline CDR1 is SNHLY and CDR2 FYNNEI. CDR3 DNA: TGTGCCAGCAACACCGAGTATAGCAATCAGCCCCAGCATTTT. As protein: CASNTEYSNQPQHF. The full variable domain, rest sourced from reference TRBV2 and TRBJ1-5, is EPEVTQTPSHQVTQMGQEVILRCVPISNHLYFYWYRQILGQKVEFLVSFYNNEISEKSEIFDDQFSVERPDGSNFTLKIRSTKLEDSAMYFCASNTEYSNQPQHFGDGTRLSIL.